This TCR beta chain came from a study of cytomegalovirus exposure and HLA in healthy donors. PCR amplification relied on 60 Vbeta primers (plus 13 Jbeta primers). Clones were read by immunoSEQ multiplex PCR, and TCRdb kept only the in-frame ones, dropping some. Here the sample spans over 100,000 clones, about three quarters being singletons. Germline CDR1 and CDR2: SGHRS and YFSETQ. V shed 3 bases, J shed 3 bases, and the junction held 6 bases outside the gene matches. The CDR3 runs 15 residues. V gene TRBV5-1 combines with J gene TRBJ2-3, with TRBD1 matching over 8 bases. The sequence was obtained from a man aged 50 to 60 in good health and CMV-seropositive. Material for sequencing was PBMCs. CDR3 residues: CASSYGNRGTDTQYF. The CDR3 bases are TGCGCCAGCAGCTATGGGAACAGGGGGACAGATACGCAGTATTTT.